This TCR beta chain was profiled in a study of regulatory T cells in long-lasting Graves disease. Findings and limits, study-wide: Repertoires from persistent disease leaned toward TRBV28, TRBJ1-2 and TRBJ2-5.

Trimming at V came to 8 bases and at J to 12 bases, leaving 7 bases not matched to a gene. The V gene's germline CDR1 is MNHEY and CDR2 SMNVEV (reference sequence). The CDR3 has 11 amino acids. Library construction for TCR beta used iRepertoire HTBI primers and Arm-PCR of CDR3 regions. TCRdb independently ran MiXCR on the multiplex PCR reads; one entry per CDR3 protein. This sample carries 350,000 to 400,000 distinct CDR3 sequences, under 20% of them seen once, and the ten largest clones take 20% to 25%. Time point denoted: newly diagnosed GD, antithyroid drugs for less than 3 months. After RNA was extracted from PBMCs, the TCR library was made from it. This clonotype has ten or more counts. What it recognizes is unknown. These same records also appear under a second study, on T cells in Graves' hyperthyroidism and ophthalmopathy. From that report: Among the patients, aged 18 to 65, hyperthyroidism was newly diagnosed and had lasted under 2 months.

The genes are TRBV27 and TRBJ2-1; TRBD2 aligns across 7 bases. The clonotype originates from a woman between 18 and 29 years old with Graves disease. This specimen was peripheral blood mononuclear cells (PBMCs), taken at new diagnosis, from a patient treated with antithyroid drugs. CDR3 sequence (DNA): TGTGCCAGCGGGGAGTGGACTAGGCAGTTCTTC. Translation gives CASGEWTRQFF.